The 22 T cell receptor beta chains listed next were all sequenced from one sample in a study of blood T cell repertoires in COVID-19. This table comes from immunoSEQ multiplex PCR, and its TCRdb copy is limited to in-frame clones, with some not included. The sample has 82,000 or so clones, around 89% seen once. The sample taken for sequencing was PBMCs or T cells enriched from blood (not recorded which). Source of these receptors: a woman between 45 and 60 years old with acute COVID-19.

This chain uses TRBV28 with TRBJ2-5; 11 bases line up with TRBD2. Germline CDR1 MDHEN, CDR2 SYDVKM. This CDR3 is built from 14 residues. J gave up 3 bases and V 4 bases, and 1 base lay outside the gene matches. The CDR3 coding sequence is TGTGCCAGCAGTTCACTAGCGGGAGAAGAGACCCAGTACTTC. Encoded protein: CASSSLAGEETQYF. Drawing the rest from reference TRBV28 and TRBJ2-5, the complete variable domain is DVKVTQSSRYLVKRTGEKVFLECVQDMDHENMFWYRQDPGLGLRLIYFSYDVKMKEKGDIPEGYSVSREKKERFSLILESASTNQTSMYLCASSSLAGEETQYFGPGTRLLVL.

This chain connects TRBV29-1 to TRBJ1-1, with D tentatively TRBD1 (6 bases). This CDR3 comprises 13 residues. Between the trimmed V and J ends, which lost 3 bases and 5 bases, there was a span of 13 bases. From germline, CDR1 is SQVTM and CDR2 ANQGSEA. In DNA, the CDR3 is TGCAGCGTTGATAAGGCGGGGGCTACTGAAGCTTTCTTT. It is translated as CSVDKAGATEAFF.

V and J are TRBV5-1 and TRBJ2-1; 11 bases agree with TRBD2. Germline V gene sequence: CDR1 SGHRS, CDR2 YFSETQ. The ends lost 4 bases at V and 5 bases at J; junction bases unmatched: 8. The CDR3 extends over 16 amino acids. CDR3 region: CASSPLLAGDDNEQFF. The CDR3 region has the DNA TGCGCCAGCAGCCCCCTACTAGCGGGAGATGACAATGAGCAGTTCTTC.

This clone was seen only once. V is TRBV19 and J is TRBJ1-3; 7 bases agree with TRBD1. V trimming: 6 bases; J trimming: 1 base; junction bases outside the gene matches: 3. CDR1 LNHDA and CDR2 SQIVND come from the germline V gene (reference sequence). The length of the CDR3 is 14 residues. In nucleotides, the CDR3 is TGTGCCAGTAGATCGGACAGGTCTGGAAACACCATATATTTT. It translates to CASRSDRSGNTIYF.

The chain joins TRBV6-2 or TRBV6-3 to TRBJ2-7; D is perhaps TRBD2 (7 bases). V gave up 2 bases and J gave up 1 base, with 15 bases separating them. CDR1 is MNHEY, CDR2 SVGEGT, per germline. This CDR3 is 16 amino acids long. CDR3 bases: TGTGCCAGCAGTTACCCCCGCAGGGGAGGGTCCTACGAGCAGTACTTC. Encoded protein: CASSYPRRGGSYEQYF.

V usage is TRBV19 and J usage is TRBJ2-1; 9 bases fit TRBD1. Unmatched junction bases numbered 10, after V lost 3 bases and J lost 10 bases. CDR1 is LNHDA, CDR2 SQIVND, per germline (reference sequence). CDR3 length equals 15 residues. The CDR3 reads CASSIVPGQGFEQFF. The CDR3 DNA reads as TGTGCCAGTAGTATCGTCCCGGGACAGGGTTTCGAGCAGTTCTTC.

V gene TRBV19 combines with J gene TRBJ1-1; weak D call: TRBD1 (6 bases). Per germline, CDR1 LNHDA and CDR2 SQIVND (reference sequence). The CDR3 loop spans 14 amino acids. Trimming took off 6 bases at V and 5 bases at J, with 16 bases between the two ends. The CDR3 coding sequence is TGTGCCAGTAGCAGGAGGGGGGGGCGAACTGAAGCTTTCTTT. Translating it yields CASSRRGGRTEAFF.

V and J are TRBV30 and TRBJ1-1; 7 bases are a match to TRBD1. This CDR3 is 14 amino acids long. After removal of 0 bases from V and 3 bases from J, the junction contained 4 bases not matched to a gene. Germline lookup yields CDR1 GTSNPN and CDR2 SVGIG (reference sequence). The CDR3 DNA reads TGTGCCTGGAGTGTTGGCAGGGGGGACACTGAAGCTTTCTTT. As protein: CAWSVGRGDTEAFF.

The rearrangement links TRBV4-1 to TRBJ1-1; D perhaps matches TRBD1 (5 bases). V lost 0 bases to trimming and J lost 1 base, with 12 bases between them. Per germline, CDR1 MGHRA and CDR2 YSYEKL. This CDR3 is 16 amino acids long. The CDR3 DNA is TGCGCCAGCAGCCAAGATTTCACCAGGGAGAACACTGAAGCTTTCTTT. Protein: CASSQDFTRENTEAFF.

This rearrangement joins TRBV7-9 to TRBJ2-6; perhaps TRBD1 as D (5 bases). CDR1 is SEHNR and CDR2 is FQNEAQ in the germline V gene (reference sequence). Trimming removed 2 bases at V and 2 bases at J, with 7 bases between. This CDR3 region has 15 residues. The CDR3 loop is CASSLTGTGANVLTF. The DNA of the CDR3 is TGTGCCAGCAGCTTAACAGGCACTGGGGCCAACGTCCTGACTTTC.

J is TRBJ2-1 and V is TRBV6-5; D might be TRBD1 (5 bases). Germline V CDR1 and CDR2: MNHEY, SVGAGI. The CDR3 sequence is 16 residues long. Trimming pared 2 bases from V and 2 bases from J, leaving 13 bases between. The CDR3 protein is CASSYPRGEAYNEQFF. The CDR3 nucleotides read TGTGCCAGCAGTTACCCTAGGGGTGAGGCCTACAATGAGCAGTTCTTC.

The V call is TRBV19, the J call TRBJ2-1, with 10 bases matching TRBD2. Germline CDR1 reads LNHDA; CDR2 reads SQIVND (reference sequence). The junction had 4 bases not matched to a gene; V was cut back by 5 bases and J by 3 bases. The CDR3 contains 15 residues. The CDR3 nucleotides read TGTGCCAGTAGTTTAGCGGGAGGAGGCTACAATGAGCAGTTCTTC. This sequence encodes CASSLAGGGYNEQFF.

The chain carries TRBV5-1 and TRBJ2-2; D may be TRBD1 (8 bases). The CDR3 spans 14 residues. With 1 base removed from V and 6 bases from J, the gap between germline ends came to 10 bases. Germline V gives CDR1 SGHRS, CDR2 YFSETQ. CDR3 amino acids: CASSLTGGAGELFF. CDR3 DNA sequence: TGCGCCAGCAGCTTGACAGGGGGGGCCGGGGAGCTGTTTTTT.

V usage is TRBV7-8 and J usage is TRBJ1-2; possible D gene TRBD1, 6 bases. Germline V CDR1 and CDR2: SGHVS, FQNEAQ. Trimming stripped 3 bases from V and 2 bases from J, with 10 bases between. The CDR3 length is 14 residues. CDR3 DNA sequence: TGTGCCAGCAGCTTGAGGCAGGGGAACTATGGCTACACCTTC. It codes for CASSLRQGNYGYTF.

This chain links TRBV6-5 with TRBJ1-6, with a weak D call TRBD1 (5 bases). Germline V gene data show CDR1 as MNHEY and CDR2 as SVGAGI. The V and J ends lost 7 bases and 5 bases respectively, with 12 bases between them. The CDR3 extends over 14 amino acids. The CDR3 is CASTDDSDNSPLHF. For the CDR3, the DNA is TGTGCCAGCACCGATGACAGCGATAATTCACCCCTCCACTTT.

The chain uses TRBV7-9 and TRBJ1-2, with D hard to call. V was shortened by 1 base and J by 2 bases, with 14 bases between the two germline ends. This CDR3 has 16 residues. Germline-derived CDR1 and CDR2 are SEHNR and FQNEAQ (reference sequence). In nucleotides, the CDR3 is TGTGCCAGCAGCTTAGGGATTTCGGGGTTGAACTATGGCTACACCTTC. Its translation: CASSLGISGLNYGYTF.

J is TRBJ1-4 and V is TRBV3-1 (or the pseudogene TRBV3-2); a weak D match, TRBD1 (5 bases). CDR3 length: 13 amino acids. Germline V gene sequence: CDR1 LGHDT, CDR2 YNNKEL (reference sequence). V lost 4 bases, J lost 7 bases, and 10 bases lay in between. The CDR3 sequence: CASSLPRGEKLFF. In nucleotides, the CDR3 is TGTGCCAGCAGCCTCCCTAGGGGTGAAAAACTGTTTTTT.

The table lists this clone with a few counts. The rearrangement joins TRBV24-1 to TRBJ2-1; a weak D match, TRBD1 (5 bases). CDR1 is KGHDR and CDR2 is SFDVKD in the germline V gene. This CDR3 comprises 15 residues. V was clipped by 4 bases and J by 3 bases, with 12 bases between them. The CDR3: CATSDPKGIYNEQFF. The DNA for the CDR3 is TGTGCCACCAGTGACCCTAAGGGGATCTACAATGAGCAGTTCTTC.

On this clone: Other DNA sequences within the sample encode an identical CDR3. The chain employs TRBV9 and TRBJ2-7; TRBD1 matches 7 bases. Germline CDR1 reads SGDLS; CDR2 reads YYNGEE. Trimming removed 0 bases from V and 2 bases from J; junction bases left unmatched: 2. The CDR3 covers 14 residues. This CDR3 is CASSVGTGTYEQYF. CDR3 coding DNA: TGTGCCAGCAGCGTAGGGACAGGTACCTACGAGCAGTACTTC.

The J gene is TRBJ2-5, the V gene TRBV6-2 or TRBV6-3; D gene ambiguous. The CDR3 has 13 residues. Between the trimmed V and J ends, which lost 4 bases and 4 bases, there was a span of 10 bases. In germline, CDR1 is MNHEY, CDR2 SVGEGT. In DNA, the CDR3 is TGTGCCAGCAGTTTAATTGTAGCAGAGACCCAGTACTTC. It is translated as CASSLIVAETQYF.

This chain uses TRBV4-3 with TRBJ2-3; TRBD2 agrees at 8 bases. V dropped 0 bases and J dropped 2; count of bases not matched to a gene: 7. CDR3 length: 17 amino acids. CDR1 and CDR2 (germline): LGHNA, YSLEER. CDR3 amino acids: CASSQDWASGFTDTQYF. The CDR3, as DNA: TGCGCCAGCAGCCAAGATTGGGCTAGCGGGTTCACAGATACGCAGTATTTT.

This chain connects TRBV4-1 to TRBJ2-7; TRBD1 agrees at 8 bases. The CDR3 is 15 amino acids. CDR1 is MGHRA, CDR2 YSYEKL, per germline. V was clipped by 1 base and J by 3 bases; unmatched bases: 5. The CDR3: CASSQVQGAFYEQYF. In DNA, the CDR3 is TGCGCCAGCAGCCAAGTTCAGGGGGCTTTCTACGAGCAGTACTTC.